Listed here are 15 T cell receptor beta chains from one sample, sequenced in a study of blood T cell repertoires in COVID-19. The table came from immunoSEQ multiplex PCR; TCRdb's copy has only in-frame clones and leaves some out. The table records over 300,000 clones, 70% to 90% of them present only once. The sample consisted of PBMCs or T cells enriched from blood (not recorded which). Source of these receptors: a man younger than 45 who had recovered from COVID-19.

The rearrangement joins TRBV5-4 to TRBJ2-7; weak D call: TRBD2 (5 bases). The CDR3 has 15 amino acids. CDR1 is SGHNT and CDR2 is YYREEE in the germline V gene (reference sequence). Trimming shortened V by 4 bases and J by 1 base, and 15 bases separated the two germline ends. This chain's CDR3 is CASSRASSGSYEQYF. CDR3 nucleotides: TGTGCCAGCAGCCGGGCATCCAGCGGATCCTACGAGCAGTACTTC.

The chain uses TRBV4-3 and TRBJ2-5, with a tentative D call TRBD2 (5 bases). This CDR3 is 17 amino acids long. The germline V gene has CDR1 LGHNA and CDR2 YSLEER. V was pared by 0 bases and J by 2 bases, with 16 bases between. Written as DNA, the CDR3 is TGCGCCAGCAGCCAAGATTCAGCGCATCGGGGACAAGAGACCCAGTACTTC. It codes for CASSQDSAHRGQETQYF.

The chain is built from TRBV11-2 and TRBJ2-2; D call uncertain. The CDR3 is 15 amino acids. Trimming took 0 bases from V and 5 from J, leaving 10 bases between them. Germline loops: CDR1 SGHAT, CDR2 FQNNGV. CDR3 loop: CASSLDQYATGELFF. CDR3 DNA: TGTGCCAGCAGCTTAGATCAATATGCGACCGGGGAGCTGTTTTTT.

The rearrangement joins TRBV9 to TRBJ1-6, with D hard to call. Germline CDR1 and CDR2: SGDLS and YYNGEE. The CDR3 extends over 14 amino acids. V was trimmed by 0 bases and J by 7 bases, leaving 8 bases between them. The DNA of the CDR3 is TGTGCCAGCAGCGTAGGGCCTCTCAATTCACCCCTCCACTTT. Protein sequence: CASSVGPLNSPLHF.

Here the CDR3 DNA reads TGTGCCAGCAGACCCACAGGGGCCGGGGAGCTGTTTTTT. Translating gives CASRPTGAGELFF. This chain connects TRBV27 to TRBJ2-2; TRBD1 aligns across 7 bases. The CDR3 is made up of 13 amino acids. J was trimmed by 6 bases and V by 6 bases; bases with no gene match: 4. Germline CDR1 is MNHEY and CDR2 is SMNVEV (reference sequence).

The rearrangement joins TRBV18 to TRBJ2-5; D is unresolved. Germline V gene data show CDR1 as KGHSH and CDR2 as LQKENI. The length of the CDR3 is 13 residues. V gave up 3 bases and J gave up 3 bases, with 8 bases separating them. The CDR3 loop is CASSPYLEETQYF. The CDR3 nucleotides are TGTGCCAGCTCACCCTACCTCGAAGAGACCCAGTACTTC.

This chain joins TRBV11-2 and TRBJ1-4; 9 nucleotides align to TRBD1. In germline, CDR1 is SGHAT, CDR2 FQNNGV. V shed 5 bases and J 6 bases; nucleotides not matched to a gene: 7. The CDR3 extends over 15 amino acids. CDR3: CASSRRGQGDEKLFF. The CDR3 nucleotides read TGTGCCAGCAGCCGCCGGGGACAGGGCGATGAAAAACTGTTTTTT.

The J gene is TRBJ1-1, the V gene TRBV7-3; D is possibly TRBD1 (5 bases). The CDR3 has 13 amino acids. The germline V gene has CDR1 SGHTA and CDR2 FQGTGA. V shed 0 bases and J shed 9 bases, with 11 bases lying between them. CDR3 sequence: CASSLTFRDKAFF. For the CDR3, the DNA is TGTGCCAGCAGCTTAACGTTCAGGGATAAAGCTTTCTTT.

This clone has just one count. The rearrangement uses TRBV30 and TRBJ1-5, with 8 bases that match TRBD1. The CDR3 sequence is 14 residues long. CDR1 and CDR2 (germline): GTSNPN, SVGIG (reference sequence). V shed 0 bases, J shed 4 bases, and the junction held 2 bases outside the gene matches. For the CDR3, the DNA is TGTGCCTGGAGTGTTGGACAGGGTAATCAGCCCCAGCATTTT. It is translated as CAWSVGQGNQPQHF.

The chain recombines TRBV21-1 with TRBJ1-2; the DNA was not used to check the table's D call, TRBD1. TRBV21-1 is assigned pseudogene status. The CDR3 sequence is 15 residues long. CDR3 nucleotides: TGTGCCAGCAGCACAACTTACAGGGTACACTATGGCTACACCTTC. This codes for CASSTTYRVHYGYTF.

The rearrangement uses TRBV7-3 and TRBJ2-6; D unresolved. CDR3 length: 16 residues. Per the germline V gene, CDR1 is SGHTA and CDR2 is FQGTGA. V was pared by 2 bases and J by 4 bases, with 12 bases between. The CDR3 region has the DNA TGTGCCAGCAGCTTAGCTGGCCTCTCCGGGGCCAACGTCCTGACTTTC. It specifies CASSLAGLSGANVLTF.

The chain recombines TRBV3-1 (or the pseudogene TRBV3-2) with TRBJ1-2, with a tentative D call TRBD1 (6 bases). The CDR3 loop spans 13 amino acids. CDR1 is LGHDT, CDR2 YNNKEL, per germline (reference sequence). V lost 6 bases, J lost 3 bases, and 11 bases lay in between. DNA for the CDR3: TGTGCCAGCAGGAACTGGACAGACTATGGCTACACCTTC. Residues: CASRNWTDYGYTF.

This rearrangement joins TRBV19 to TRBJ2-3; D not resolved. CDR1 is LNHDA, CDR2 SQIVND, per germline (reference sequence). There are 15 residues in the CDR3. V lost 7 bases and J 2 bases, leaving 16 bases between the germline ends. The CDR3 reads CASTLFGTDTDTQYF. The CDR3 DNA sequence: TGTGCCAGTACCCTCTTCGGAACAGACACAGATACGCAGTATTTT.

The chain recombines TRBV7-8 with TRBJ1-5; 8 bases align to TRBD1. In germline, CDR1 is SGHVS, CDR2 FQNEAQ. The CDR3 is made up of 14 amino acids. The V and J ends lost 5 bases and 4 bases, in that order; junction bases with no gene match: 4. The CDR3 sequence is CASSVDRANQPQHF. Written as DNA, the CDR3 is TGTGCCAGCAGCGTGGACAGGGCAAATCAGCCCCAGCATTTT.

The rearrangement uses TRBV5-5 and TRBJ2-5; D call uncertain. Germline CDR1 reads SGHKS; CDR2 reads YYEKEE (reference sequence). CDR3 size: 15 residues. Trimming pared 0 bases from V and 4 bases from J, leaving 13 bases between. The DNA for the CDR3 is TGTGCCAGCAGCTTGGGGCTGGCGGAACTAGAGACCCAGTACTTC. Its translation is CASSLGLAELETQYF.